Shown below are 13 T cell receptor beta chains from a single sample sequenced in a study of control samples from healthy donors and cancer patients. Only in-frame clones appear in the TCRdb table, and some are missing; sequencing was by immunoSEQ multiplex PCR. The table records 75,000 or so clones, about nine tenths of them present only once. The sequenced sample consisted of PBMCs. These receptors were collected from a man between 60 and 75 years old with colorectal cancer.

CDR3 nucleotide sequence: TGTGCCAGCCGACCACCAGGGGCCTCCTACGAGCAGTACTTC. It is translated as CASRPPGASYEQYF. This chain joins TRBV28 and TRBJ2-7, with D possibly being TRBD1 (6 bases). The V gene lost 8 bases and the J gene lost 0 bases, with 14 bases spanning the gap. Germline V gene data show CDR1 as MDHEN and CDR2 as SYDVKM. The CDR3 spans 14 residues.

J is TRBJ2-7 and V is TRBV9, with 7 bases fitting TRBD1. The ends lost 0 bases at V and 3 bases at J; junction bases unmatched: 6. In germline, CDR1 is SGDLS, CDR2 YYNGEE. This CDR3 comprises 15 residues. The DNA for the CDR3 is TGTGCCAGCAGCGTAGCTATGGGACAGAACTACGAGCAGTACTTC. Encoded protein: CASSVAMGQNYEQYF.

This sequence joins TRBV28 and TRBJ2-7; 8 nucleotides line up with TRBD2. The CDR3 consists of 15 residues. Germline CDR1 reads MDHEN; CDR2 reads SYDVKM. The junction had 11 bases not matched to a gene; V was cut back by 4 bases and J by 6 bases. The CDR3 loop reads CASSSPAGGLGEQYF. Written as DNA, the CDR3 is TGTGCCAGCAGTTCCCCTGCGGGGGGCCTGGGCGAGCAGTACTTC.

In this sample, this clone turned up once. This chain uses TRBV9 with TRBJ1-2; weak D call: TRBD1 (5 bases). CDR1 is SGDLS and CDR2 is YYNGEE in the germline V gene. The CDR3 covers 13 residues. The V and J ends lost 7 bases and 4 bases respectively, with 14 bases between them. CDR3 sequence reads: CASGTRGAYGYTF. For the CDR3, the DNA is TGTGCCAGCGGAACTCGGGGCGCCTATGGCTACACCTTC.

The V call is TRBV9, the J call TRBJ2-7, with D possibly being TRBD2 (6 bases). V was clipped by 3 bases and J by 7 bases, with 14 bases between them. The germline V gene encodes CDR1 SGDLS and CDR2 YYNGEE. The length of the CDR3 is 13 residues. CDR3 in amino acids: CASSAGDSSEQYF. The CDR3, as DNA: TGTGCCAGCAGCGCTGGGGACTCGTCGGAGCAGTACTTC. Looking up the rest from reference TRBV9 and TRBJ2-7 gives the full variable domain: DSGVTQTPKHLITATGQRVTLRCSPRSGDLSVYWYQQSLDQGLQFLIQYYNGEERAKGNILERFSAQQFPDLHSELNLSSLELGDSALYFCASSAGDSSEQYFGPGTRLTVT.

The chain employs TRBV14 and TRBJ1-6; D may be TRBD1 (5 bases). CDR1 is SGHDN, CDR2 FVKESK, per germline. This CDR3 is built from 15 residues. V was clipped by 1 base and J by 11 bases, with 15 bases between them. For the CDR3, the DNA is TGTGCCAGCAGCCAAGTGGGGGGTAGGGGCGCACCCCTCCACTTT. Translating it yields CASSQVGGRGAPLHF. Full variable domain (outside the CDR3, taken from reference TRBV14 and TRBJ1-6): EAGVTQFPSHSVIEKGQTVTLRCDPISGHDNLYWYRRVMGKEIKFLLHFVKESKQDESGMPNNRFLAERTGGTYSTLKVQPAELEDSGVYFCASSQVGGRGAPLHFGNGTRLTVT.

This rearrangement joins TRBV19 to TRBJ2-2; 9 nucleotides line up with TRBD2. Trimming removed 3 bases from V and 8 bases from J; junction bases left unmatched: 7. This CDR3 contains 15 residues. CDR1 is LNHDA and CDR2 is SQIVND in the germline V gene (reference sequence). CDR3 residues: CASSIRTSVRGELFF. The CDR3 DNA sequence: TGTGCCAGTAGTATCCGGACTAGCGTCAGGGGGGAGCTGTTTTTT.

This clone appeared once. V is TRBV4-2 and J is TRBJ1-2; D is uncertain. Trimming took off 1 base at V and 7 bases at J, with 13 bases between the two ends. This CDR3 has 14 amino acids. In germline, CDR1 is LGHNA, CDR2 YNFKEQ. CDR3 sequence: CASSQASGSSGYTF. As DNA, the CDR3 is TGTGCCAGCAGCCAAGCCTCCGGGAGTTCTGGCTACACCTTC.

The rearrangement uses TRBV2 and TRBJ1-2; D is ambiguous. The CDR3 is made up of 13 amino acids. Germline V CDR1 and CDR2: SNHLY, FYNNEI. V was shortened by 6 bases and J by 3 bases, with 11 bases between the two germline ends. The DNA of the CDR3 is TGTGCCAGCAGCCTGCGGGAGGACTATGGCTACACCTTC. Its protein is CASSLREDYGYTF.

The chain has TRBV4-1 and TRBJ2-3; 7 nucleotides align to TRBD1. V was clipped by 1 base and J by 6 bases; unmatched bases: 7. Germline V gives CDR1 MGHRA, CDR2 YSYEKL. This CDR3 spans 15 amino acids. The CDR3 region has the DNA TGCGCCAGCAGCCAAGGCCACCAGACAGGGGATACGCAGTATTTT. Its translation: CASSQGHQTGDTQYF.

The chain is built from TRBV5-6 and TRBJ2-7, with unresolved D. The CDR3 spans 13 residues. Germline CDR1 reads SGHDT; CDR2 reads YYEEEE. V was cut by 4 bases and J by 2 bases, with 10 bases left in between. CDR3 coding DNA: TGTGCCAGCAGCGCGACTTCTACCTACGAGCAGTACTTC. This sequence encodes CASSATSTYEQYF.

The chain uses TRBV24-1 and TRBJ1-5; 10 bases map to TRBD1. The V and J ends lost 9 bases and 1 base, in that order; junction bases with no gene match: 14. Germline values: CDR1 KGHDR, CDR2 SFDVKD. CDR3 length equals 18 residues. CDR3 coding DNA: TGTGCCACCCGTCCGAAAGACAGGGGGCGCGAGAGCAATCAGCCCCAGCATTTT. It codes for CATRPKDRGRESNQPQHF.

This chain joins TRBV24-1 and TRBJ2-1; maybe TRBD1 (5 bases). In germline, CDR1 is KGHDR, CDR2 SFDVKD. V lost 4 bases and J 3 bases, leaving 12 bases between the germline ends. The CDR3 spans 15 residues. The chain's CDR3 is CATSDDSSGYNEQFF. CDR3 DNA: TGTGCCACCAGTGACGACAGTTCAGGCTACAATGAGCAGTTCTTC.